These 15 T cell receptor beta chains were all obtained from the same sample, sequenced in a study of CD4 T cells in relation to SARS-CoV-2 and coronaviruses. The unexposed donors gave CD4+ T cells in about 2011-2019, prior to COVID-19. Isolation of CD4+ T cells took place after less than 13 days in culture. Profiled with immunoSEQ multiplex PCR; TCRdb holds only in-frame clones, not every one. The data contain more than 20,000 clones, about 77% of them singletons. Their target antigens are unknown. Input material: CD4+ T cells from PBMCs, cultured in vitro. All receptors come from a human donor in good health.

The chain links TRBV4-1 to TRBJ1-4; TRBD1 aligns across 7 bases. Unmatched junction bases numbered 8, after V lost 2 bases and J lost 8 bases. CDR1 is MGHRA, CDR2 YSYEKL, per germline. The CDR3 runs 15 residues. CDR3 sequence (DNA): TGCGCCAGCAGCCAACCTGACAGGGTTAGCGAAAAACTGTTTTTT. Encoded protein: CASSQPDRVSEKLFF.

This clone was seen a few times. The chain carries TRBV2 and TRBJ1-4, with a weak D call TRBD1 (5 bases). The CDR3 is 15 residues long. The germline V gene has CDR1 SNHLY and CDR2 FYNNEI. Trimming stripped 7 bases from V and 5 bases from J, with 17 bases between. The CDR3 spells CASTPSEGKNEKLFF. The CDR3 DNA reads as TGTGCCAGCACCCCTAGCGAGGGGAAGAATGAAAAACTGTTTTTT. The full variable domain, completed using reference TRBV2 and TRBJ1-4, is EPEVTQTPSHQVTQMGQEVILRCVPISNHLYFYWYRQILGQKVEFLVSFYNNEISEKSEIFDDQFSVERPDGSNFTLKIRSTKLEDSAMYFCASTPSEGKNEKLFFGSGTQLSVL.

The J gene is TRBJ1-2, the V gene TRBV9, with 8 bases matching TRBD1. Germline CDR1 is SGDLS and CDR2 is YYNGEE. This CDR3 spans 14 amino acids. The junction had 6 bases not matched to a gene; V was cut back by 4 bases and J by 4 bases. CDR3 DNA sequence: TGTGCCAGCAGCTTAACCGGGACAGGCTATGGCTACACCTTC. Residues: CASSLTGTGYGYTF.

This clone was counted a few times. The chain links TRBV4-3 to TRBJ1-2; D gene uncertain. Trimming took 5 bases from V and 5 from J, leaving 15 bases between them. The CDR3 spans 14 residues. Germline CDR1 LGHNA, CDR2 YSLEER. The CDR3 DNA reads TGCGCCAGCAGCGCGCCCAGTGCCCCATATGGCTACACCTTC. The encoded protein is CASSAPSAPYGYTF.

In this sample, this clone turned up a few times. This chain joins TRBV5-1 and TRBJ2-1; 9 bases are a match to TRBD2. The trim removed 0 bases at V and 3 bases at J, leaving 7 bases unmatched. The CDR3 covers 17 residues. Germline V gene lookup returns CDR1 SGHRS and CDR2 YFSETQ. The CDR3 DNA sequence: TGCGCCAGCAGCTTGGGTCCTAGCGGGACCCACTACAATGAGCAGTTCTTC. It is translated as CASSLGPSGTHYNEQFF.

V is TRBV4-3 and J is TRBJ1-1; no clear D gene. V was shortened by 3 bases and J by 5 bases, with 19 bases between the two germline ends. The CDR3 spans 16 residues. Looked up from germline, CDR1 is LGHNA and CDR2 is YSLEER. In nucleotides, the CDR3 is TGCGCCAGCAGCCACATATTTGGACCGGAGAGAACTGAAGCTTTCTTT. Its translation: CASSHIFGPERTEAFF.

This chain connects TRBV7-3 to TRBJ2-3, with TRBD2 matching 12 bases. V gave up 1 base and J gave up 4 bases; unmatched junction bases: 9. The CDR3 spans 18 residues. The germline CDR1 and CDR2 sequences are SGHTA and FQGTGA. Here the CDR3 reads CASSLRPVRLAGADTQYF. The CDR3, as DNA: TGTGCCAGCAGCTTAAGGCCCGTACGACTAGCGGGAGCAGATACGCAGTATTTT. Variable domain in full (rest from reference TRBV7-3 and TRBJ2-3): GAGVSQTPSNKVTEKGKYVELRCDPISGHTALYWYRQSLGQGPEFLIYFQGTGAADDSGLPNDRFFAVRPEGSVSTLKIQRTERGDSAVYLCASSLRPVRLAGADTQYFGPGTRLTVL.

The chain couples TRBV18 to TRBJ1-2; possible D gene TRBD1, 5 bases. Germline CDR1 KGHSH, CDR2 LQKENI. There are 15 residues in the CDR3. The ends were cut back, 4 bases at V and 8 bases at J, with 20 bases in the middle. The CDR3 sequence is CASSRVGRGGRGYTF. The DNA for the CDR3 is TGTGCCAGCTCACGGGTAGGTAGGGGAGGACGCGGCTACACCTTC.

The table lists this clone with a few counts. The chain has TRBV19 and TRBJ1-5; no clear D. The CDR3 spans 12 residues. V lost 3 bases, J lost 7 bases, and 7 bases lay in between. CDR1 LNHDA and CDR2 SQIVND come from the germline V gene (reference sequence). CDR3 in amino acids: CASSMGGQPQHF. The CDR3 region has the DNA TGTGCCAGTAGTATGGGCGGCCAGCCCCAGCATTTT.

The chain links TRBV6-1 to TRBJ1-5; no reliable D call. The V end was cut by 2 bases, the J end by 6 bases, with 8 bases between. CDR3 size: 13 residues. CDR1 is MNHNS, CDR2 SASEGT, per germline. CDR3 sequence (DNA): TGTGCCAGCAGTGAACAGGAGGGTCAGCCCCAGCATTTT. It yields the protein CASSEQEGQPQHF.

The chain carries TRBV18 and TRBJ2-5; D remains unclear. V shed 0 bases and J shed 7 bases, with 9 bases lying between them. CDR1 KGHSH and CDR2 LQKENI come from the germline V gene. The CDR3 covers 13 residues. CDR3 coding DNA: TGTGCCAGCTCACCACCAGTCCTGGGGACCCAGTACTTC. It specifies CASSPPVLGTQYF.

This clone came up once. The chain joins TRBV25-1 to TRBJ1-4, with D hard to call. The V gene lost 2 bases and the J gene lost 1 base, with 8 bases spanning the gap. CDR1 and CDR2 (germline): MGHDK, SYGVNS. The length of the CDR3 is 15 residues. The DNA for the CDR3 is TGTGCCAGCAGTGAAATCTGGGGAACTAATGAAAAACTGTTTTTT. Residues: CASSEIWGTNEKLFF.

The chain recombines TRBV6-6 with TRBJ1-5; D is ambiguous. Trimming pared 5 bases from V and 2 bases from J, leaving 16 bases between. CDR1 MNHNY and CDR2 SVGAGI come from the germline V gene (reference sequence). The CDR3 spans 16 residues. The DNA of the CDR3 is TGTGCCAGCAGTCCCCTGGGCCCGGGCGGCAATCAGCCCCAGCATTTT. Its protein is CASSPLGPGGNQPQHF.

In DNA, the CDR3 is TGTGCCAGCAGTGAAGACGTTCGAGGGGGGGCCAATGAGCAGTTCTTC. The encoded protein is CASSEDVRGGANEQFF. V and J are TRBV6-1 and TRBJ2-1; D may be TRBD2 (7 bases). Trimming took 1 base from V and 6 from J, leaving 16 bases between them. The CDR3 totals 16 residues. Germline V CDR1 and CDR2: MNHNS, SASEGT.

V usage is TRBV2 and J usage is TRBJ1-2, with D possibly being TRBD1 (5 bases). Germline CDR1 and CDR2: SNHLY and FYNNEI. V was clipped by 4 bases and J by 4 bases, with 13 bases between them. This CDR3 has 14 amino acids. This CDR3 is CASSAGSQGYGYTF. DNA for the CDR3: TGTGCCAGCAGTGCGGGCAGTCAGGGCTATGGCTACACCTTC.